Listed here is a single TCR beta chain. As yet, its antigen is unknown. Looked up from germline, CDR1 is MNHNY and CDR2 is SVGAGI (reference sequence). CDR3 length equals 15 residues. The V gene lost 2 bases and the J gene lost 4 bases, with 14 bases spanning the gap. The data belong to a study of STAT5B mutations in CD4+ large granular lymphocyte leukemia. Authors' processing steps: Productive clonotypes were detectable down to 2.59 x 10-5 frequency. Sequencing used immunoSEQ multiplex PCR; TCRdb keeps in-frame clones, though not all of them. D and trimming come from the DNA, and the V and J calls and clone size come from that table. The data hold around 21,000 clones, with about four fifths observed a single time. The study, taken as a whole, reports: Approximately 25% of private leukemic clonotypes occurred rarely in other patients' non-leukemic repertoires. TRBV06-family usage was enriched in top patient clones (8/27) versus controls (2/35).

Sequenced sample: CD4+ T cells from blood buffy coats. This sequence was found in a human donor in good health. The J gene is TRBJ1-2, the V gene TRBV6-6; D gene unclear. CDR3 coding DNA: TGTGCCAGCAGTTACCGCAACGACGGACCCTATGGCTACACCTTC. Encoded protein: CASSYRNDGPYGYTF.